This TCR beta chain was obtained from a study of graft-versus-host responses after intestinal transplantation. At the level of the study: Anti-thymocyte globulin served as induction for all recipients, who then took tacrolimus and steroids for about three years.

Concerning this clone: Its specificity is unknown.

Germline V gives CDR1 LNHDA, CDR2 SQIVND (reference sequence). The CDR3 consists of 14 residues. The V end lost 5 bases, the J end lost 4 bases, and 11 bases lay between the germline ends. Study outcomes and limitations: Recipient marrow held GvH clones, some first seen in ileum or blood.

Repertoires were generated with immunoSEQ multiplex PCR, while TCRdb's copy carries only in-frame clones and drops some. The sample lists approximately 86,000 clones, about 90% occurring once. This receptor was taken from a human donor who was the organ donor for an intestinal transplant. The input for sequencing was unstimulated CD8+ T cells sorted from spleen or lymph node cells, taken before transplant. The V gene is TRBV19, the J gene TRBJ2-2, with a possible D match to TRBD2 (5 bases). CDR3 protein: CASSYGVGTGELFF. CDR3 nucleotides: TGTGCCAGTAGTTACGGGGTTGGCACCGGGGAGCTGTTTTTT. The full variable domain, its missing parts supplied by reference TRBV19 and TRBJ2-2, is DGGITQSPKYLFRKEGQNVTLSCEQNLNHDAMYWYRQDPGQGLRLIYYSQIVNDFQKGDIAEGYSVSREKKESFPLTVTSAQKNPTAFYLCASSYGVGTGELFFGEGSRLTVL.